This T cell receptor (beta chain) was profiled in a study of T cells in Graves' hyperthyroidism and ophthalmopathy. This clonotype was observed a single time. Its antigen is as yet unknown. A much larger clone differs by one base, so this may be a read error. Amplification yielded TCR beta CDR3 regions, with RNA transcripts as the source. During a first-round RT-PCR of the TCR CDR3, the HTBI primer set was used. TCRdb analysed the multiplex PCR reads with MiXCR anew, one entry per CDR3 protein. The sample shows hundreds of thousands of distinct CDR3 sequences, 35% to 40% of them seen only once. Regarding the study as a whole: Also found in blood were most expanded thyroid clonotypes above 0.001.

The CDR3 loop spans 15 amino acids. Germline V lookup: CDR1 SNHLY, CDR2 FYNNEI. The TCR originated in a man aged 18 to 35 with Graves' hyperthyroidism. J is TRBJ1-3 and V is TRBV2; no definite D call. The sample consisted of blood. CDR3 nucleotide sequence: TGTGCCAGCAAGGAAGGACCGGGCTCTGGAAGCACCATATATTTT. Protein sequence: CASKEGPGSGSTIYF.